What follows are 5 T cell receptor beta chains derived from one specimen sequenced in a study of beta chain features in type 1 diabetes. Isolated RNA was reverse transcribed in full, so expressed TCRB transcripts were sequenced. Profiled with immunoSEQ multiplex PCR; TCRdb holds only in-frame clones, not every one. Of 200,000 to 300,000 clones detected, around an eighth appear once; the ten largest clones hold roughly 0.028%. Material: naive CD4+ T cells from blood. These receptors came from a woman aged 40 to 50 in good health.

The chain carries TRBV7-9 and TRBJ2-1; 9 nucleotides align to TRBD2. In germline, CDR1 is SEHNR, CDR2 FQNEAQ (reference sequence). The length of the CDR3 is 15 residues. V lost 2 bases to trimming and J lost 9 bases; unmatched junction nucleotides: 8. The CDR3 region has the DNA TGTGCCAGCAGCTTACGGGAAAGCGGGGGGTTTGAGCAGTTCTTC. This sequence encodes CASSLRESGGFEQFF.

This sequence joins TRBV28 and TRBJ2-5; 7 bases align to TRBD2. The ends lost 1 base at V and 5 bases at J; junction bases unmatched: 7. CDR1 MDHEN and CDR2 SYDVKM come from the germline V gene. The CDR3 spans 15 residues. DNA for the CDR3: TGTGCCAGCAGTTTATATATGGGGGGGGGTGAGACCCAGTACTTC. Protein product: CASSLYMGGGETQYF.

This clone was detected a few times. The rearrangement joins TRBV7-9 to TRBJ2-3; 7 nucleotides match TRBD2. Germline-derived CDR1 and CDR2 are SEHNR and FQNEAQ (reference sequence). The J segment lost 1 base and the V segment lost 7 bases, leaving 8 bases of the junction unmatched. The CDR3 runs to 15 residues. CDR3 region: CASTPARGGTDTQYF. The CDR3 DNA reads TGTGCCAGCACCCCCGCCCGGGGGGGCACAGATACGCAGTATTTT.

This chain links TRBV5-1 with TRBJ2-2; D not resolved. Per germline, CDR1 SGHRS and CDR2 YFSETQ. The CDR3 contains 14 residues. The V and J ends lost 3 bases and 3 bases respectively, with 9 bases between them. CDR3 amino acids: CASSSHSYTGELFF. The CDR3, as DNA: TGCGCCAGCAGCTCCCATTCATACACCGGGGAGCTGTTTTTT.

This clone was seen a few times. The chain combines TRBV7-2 with TRBJ1-4, with a weak D call TRBD1 (6 bases). V was shortened by 4 bases and J by 7 bases, with 10 bases between the two germline ends. CDR3 length equals 13 residues. In germline, CDR1 is SGHTA, CDR2 FQGNSA. Written as DNA, the CDR3 is TGTGCCAGCAGCTGGACAGAGGGTGAAAAACTGTTTTTT. Its translation: CASSWTEGEKLFF.